This T cell receptor beta chain was identified in a study of radiation and T cells in renal cell carcinoma. This CDR3 comprises 14 residues. Germline CDR1 MNHEY, CDR2 SMNVEV (reference sequence). V was pared by 5 bases and J by 4 bases, with 13 bases between. Assay used: immunoSEQ multiplex PCR; TCRdb lists only in-frame clones, some missing. The sample has 6,000 to 8,000 clones, roughly 61% seen once; the top ten hold 40%. Treatment denoted: treatment-naive control, cytoreductive nephrectomy. The tumor was a clear cell renal cell carcinoma. Material: tumor tissue, obtained from a patient whose treatment was nephrectomy without radiotherapy. The source of this sequence is a woman aged 65 to 85 with renal cell carcinoma. The chain employs TRBV27 and TRBJ2-3; D unresolved. Here the CDR3 DNA reads TGTGCCAGCAGTAACCCCATATCCGCAGATACGCAGTATTTT. It translates to CASSNPISADTQYF.